This TCR beta chain was recovered during a study of T cell responses to AZD1222 COVID-19 vaccine. TCRdb's table, derived via immunoSEQ multiplex PCR, lists solely in-frame clones and lacks some. Of 95,000 to 150,000 clones in the sample, more than 70% were seen once. The V gene lost 0 bases and the J gene lost 3 bases, with 15 bases spanning the gap. This CDR3 comprises 17 residues. Germline CDR1 LNHNV, CDR2 YYDKDF (reference sequence). Findings of the study overall: The breadth and depth of Spike-specific TCRs increased once two AZD1222 doses had been given. Spike as a whole was targeted by vaccine-associated CD4 TCRs, dominant at 160-218 and 743-854.

As to this clone: Its antigen is unknown.

The chain links TRBV15 to TRBJ1-5, with a weak D call TRBD1 (5 bases). Source: peripheral blood, taken on day 0 of AZD1222 vaccination. The sequence derives from an adult in good health. CDR3 nucleotide sequence: TGTGCCACCAGCAGAGAAGGAGCCGGGGCCCCCAATCAGCCCCAGCATTTT. It encodes CATSREGAGAPNQPQHF.